The following is a T cell receptor (beta chain) sequence with its context. This sample is part of a study of blood T cells in healthy people across ages. At the level of the study: Template-switching capture recovered about one barcoded beta molecule per two T cells.

Sample-barcoded 5' priming and a J-beta primer mix drove a second PCR of about 7 to 11 cycles. TCRdb reprocessed the 5' RACE reads with MiXCR, giving one entry per CDR3 protein. Among more than 1 million distinct CDR3 sequences listed, around 43% were seen once. Isolation yielded PBMCs, at least 6 million per sample, in every case. The CDR3 sequence is 17 residues long. The V gene end was trimmed by 7 bases and the J gene end by 0 bases; junction bases not matched to a gene: 15. This TCR was sampled from an older woman in good health. Sequencing input: blood. The chain couples TRBV12-3 or TRBV12-4 to TRBJ2-7, with 7 bases aligning to TRBD2. The DNA for the CDR3 is TGTGCCAGCACCCCACTCCCGGGGGAGGGAGGCTCCTACGAGCAGTACTTC. It specifies CASTPLPGEGGSYEQYF.